The clone carrying this T cell receptor (beta chain) was counted between two and nine times. Its antigen is currently unknown. This sample is part of a study of blood T cells in healthy people across ages. General study results and limits: Naive and antigen-experienced cells could not be conclusively compared, given unsorted PBMCs. There was no known CMV status for donors, so expanded clonotype changes were possibly confounded. Long-lived donors had more naive CD4+ cells and higher diversity than aged donors.

The sample providers were healthy Caucasian people from Russia, aged about 6 to 100. Then a second PCR, running about 6 to 12 cycles, was carried out with a sample-barcoded 5' primer and a J-beta primer mix. TCRdb reanalysed the 5' RACE reads using MiXCR and keeps one entry per CDR3 protein. Of some 730,000 distinct CDR3 sequences in the sample, about 20% are singletons; the top ten hold around 22%. Sequenced input: blood. The sequence was collected from a man between 65 and 85 years old in good health.

CDR3 sequence reads: CSTTPGRYYGYTF. The CDR3 coding sequence is TGCAGTACTACCCCCGGGAGATACTATGGCTACACCTTC. V gene TRBV20-1 combines with J gene TRBJ1-2; D remains ambiguous. V dropped 8 bases and J dropped 3 bases, with 16 bases sitting between them. From germline, CDR1 is DFQATT and CDR2 SNEGSKA (reference sequence). The length of the CDR3 is 13 residues.